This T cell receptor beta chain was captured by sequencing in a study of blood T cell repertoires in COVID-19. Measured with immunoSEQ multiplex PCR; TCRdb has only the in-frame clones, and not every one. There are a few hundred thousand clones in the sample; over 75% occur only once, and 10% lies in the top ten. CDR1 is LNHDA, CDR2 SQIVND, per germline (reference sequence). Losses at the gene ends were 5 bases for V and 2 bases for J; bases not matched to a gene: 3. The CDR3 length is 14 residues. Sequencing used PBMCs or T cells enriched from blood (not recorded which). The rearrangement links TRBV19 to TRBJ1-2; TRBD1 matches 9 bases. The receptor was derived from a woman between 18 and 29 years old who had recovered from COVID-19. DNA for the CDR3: TGTGCCAGTAGTTTTACAGGGGGCAACTATGGCTACACCTTC. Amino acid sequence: CASSFTGGNYGYTF.